These 25 T cell receptor beta chains share one sample of origin, sequenced in a study of blood T cell repertoires in COVID-19. The table came from immunoSEQ multiplex PCR; TCRdb's copy has only in-frame clones and leaves some out. The sample consists of about 290,000 clones, over 80% of them appearing once. The sample taken for sequencing was peripheral blood. These receptors were collected from a woman in her forties or fifties with active or convalescent COVID-19.

The J gene is TRBJ1-1, the V gene TRBV2, with no clear D. The CDR3 covers 14 residues. Germline V gene sequence: CDR1 SNHLY, CDR2 FYNNEI. The V gene lost 5 bases and the J gene lost 1 base, with 11 bases spanning the gap. CDR3: CASSFLLPNTEAFF. DNA of the CDR3: TGTGCCAGCAGTTTCCTACTCCCGAACACTGAAGCTTTCTTT.

The genes are TRBV10-3 and TRBJ2-7, with 12 bases aligning to TRBD2. V gave up 8 bases and J gave up 2 bases; unmatched junction bases: 10. CDR3 length: 16 amino acids. The V gene's germline CDR1 is ENHRY and CDR2 SYGVKD. The CDR3 spells CAISGLAGTATYEQYF. The CDR3 DNA is TGTGCCATCTCCGGACTAGCGGGGACGGCCACCTACGAGCAGTACTTC.

The chain has TRBV9 and TRBJ1-1; possibly TRBD1 for D (6 bases). Germline-derived CDR1 and CDR2 are SGDLS and YYNGEE. Trimming shortened V by 4 bases and J by 5 bases, and 15 bases separated the two germline ends. This CDR3 spans 14 amino acids. For the CDR3, the DNA is TGTGCCAGCAGCCCCCTTTTAGGGGGAACTGAAGCTTTCTTT. Residues: CASSPLLGGTEAFF. Supplemented by reference TRBV9 and TRBJ1-1, the full variable domain reads DSGVTQTPKHLITATGQRVTLRCSPRSGDLSVYWYQQSLDQGLQFLIQYYNGEERAKGNILERFSAQQFPDLHSELNLSSLELGDSALYFCASSPLLGGTEAFFGQGTRLTVV.

CDR3 residues: CASSSPFEAGAAAFF. In nucleotides, the CDR3 is TGTGCCAGCAGCTCCCCTTTCGAGGCCGGCGCCGCAGCTTTCTTT. The genes are TRBV7-9 and TRBJ1-1; D ambiguous. Trimming shortened V by 4 bases and J by 10 bases, and 22 bases separated the two germline ends. The CDR3 length is 15 residues. Looked up from germline, CDR1 is SEHNR and CDR2 is FQNEAQ (reference sequence).

Only one count was recorded for this clone. The V gene is TRBV6-5, the J gene TRBJ1-5, with a weak D call TRBD1 (6 bases). CDR3 length: 14 amino acids. Trimming left V 2 bases short and J 4 bases short, with 9 bases between. Germline loops: CDR1 MNHEY, CDR2 SVGAGI. The CDR3 loop is CASSYEDRNQPQHF. The CDR3 nucleotides read TGTGCCAGCAGTTACGAGGACAGAAATCAGCCCCAGCATTTT.

The chain recombines TRBV5-6 with TRBJ2-7, with TRBD2 identical over 8 bases. Germline CDR1 reads SGHDT; CDR2 reads YYEEEE. Trimming at V came to 2 bases and at J to 2 bases, leaving 6 bases not matched to a gene. This CDR3 region has 15 residues. CDR3 coding DNA: TGTGCCAGCAGCTTTACTAGCGGTCCTCCCTACGAGCAGTACTTC. It specifies CASSFTSGPPYEQYF.

The gene calls are TRBV24-1 and TRBJ1-2; D remains unclear. V was shortened by 0 bases and J by 1 base, with 5 bases between the two germline ends. Germline loops: CDR1 KGHDR, CDR2 SFDVKD. The CDR3 contains 14 residues. In DNA, the CDR3 is TGTGCCACCAGTGATTTGGCGAGTAACTATGGCTACACCTTC. Translating it yields CATSDLASNYGYTF.

The rearrangement links TRBV5-1 to TRBJ2-6; TRBD2 is a possible D gene (7 bases). CDR1 and CDR2 (germline): SGHRS, YFSETQ. V dropped 4 bases and J dropped 2 bases, with 19 bases sitting between them. This CDR3 is 18 amino acids long. This chain's CDR3 is CASSPLGGPPTGANVLTF. The CDR3 coding sequence is TGCGCCAGCAGCCCGCTCGGGGGGCCCCCCACTGGGGCCAACGTCCTGACTTTC.

This clone came up a few times. The V gene is TRBV29-1, the J gene TRBJ2-1; the D is unclear. V lost 6 bases, J lost 2 bases, and 11 bases lay in between. There are 13 residues in the CDR3. In germline, CDR1 is SQVTM, CDR2 ANQGSEA. CDR3 loop: CSVGRAAYNEQFF. CDR3 DNA: TGCAGCGTCGGCCGCGCGGCCTACAATGAGCAGTTCTTC.

The chain has TRBV5-1 and TRBJ2-7; D uncertain. The V gene's germline CDR1 is SGHRS and CDR2 YFSETQ. The CDR3 runs to 14 residues. The ends were cut back, 6 bases at V and 0 bases at J, with 13 bases in the middle. The CDR3 spells CASTYSSDSYEQYF. The CDR3 region has the DNA TGCGCCAGCACCTACTCAAGCGACTCCTACGAGCAGTACTTC.

This chain joins TRBV4-1 and TRBJ1-1; 7 positions agree with TRBD1. This CDR3 comprises 15 residues. The trim removed 4 bases at V and 5 bases at J, leaving 10 bases unmatched. The germline V gene has CDR1 MGHRA and CDR2 YSYEKL. This chain's CDR3 is CASSPPPGQETEAFF. The CDR3, as DNA: TGCGCCAGCAGCCCCCCCCCAGGACAGGAAACTGAAGCTTTCTTT.

The chain recombines TRBV28 with TRBJ2-5, with 8 bases aligning to TRBD1. The trim removed 6 bases at V and 5 bases at J, leaving 8 bases unmatched. The V gene's germline CDR1 is MDHEN and CDR2 SYDVKM. The CDR3 covers 14 residues. This chain's CDR3 is CASRRTGSGETQYF. The CDR3 DNA is TGTGCCAGCAGGAGGACAGGGTCGGGGGAGACCCAGTACTTC. The variable domain in full, with the rest retrieved from reference TRBV28 and TRBJ2-5, is DVKVTQSSRYLVKRTGEKVFLECVQDMDHENMFWYRQDPGLGLRLIYFSYDVKMKEKGDIPEGYSVSREKKERFSLILESASTNQTSMYLCASRRTGSGETQYFGPGTRLLVL.

The chain employs TRBV2 and TRBJ1-1, with 9 bases matching TRBD1. J was trimmed by 5 bases and V by 2 bases; bases with no gene match: 9. The CDR3 totals 16 residues. Per the germline V gene, CDR1 is SNHLY and CDR2 is FYNNEI. The CDR3 nucleotides read TGTGCCAGCAGTGAAAGCAAACAGGGGGCGAGGACTGAAGCTTTCTTT. Protein product: CASSESKQGARTEAFF.

The rearrangement links TRBV6-4 to TRBJ2-3; a weak D match, TRBD2 (6 bases). The V gene lost 8 bases and the J gene lost 0 bases, with 18 bases spanning the gap. The CDR3 contains 16 residues. The germline V gene encodes CDR1 MRHNA and CDR2 SNTAGT. The CDR3: CASAQSPAGSTDTQYF. Here the CDR3 DNA reads TGTGCCAGCGCCCAGAGCCCCGCGGGAAGCACAGATACGCAGTATTTT.

The rearrangement uses TRBV4-1 and TRBJ1-4; no firm D call. CDR3 length: 14 residues. Trimming left V 4 bases short and J 3 bases short, with 9 bases between. Germline V CDR1 and CDR2: MGHRA, YSYEKL. In DNA form, the CDR3 reads TGCGCCAGCAGCCGGGAGGTGGCTAATGAAAAACTGTTTTTT. Translated: CASSREVANEKLFF.

V is TRBV4-2 and J is TRBJ2-3; 8 bases line up with TRBD2. CDR1 is LGHNA and CDR2 is YNFKEQ in the germline V gene. The CDR3 totals 15 residues. Losses at the gene ends were 0 bases for V and 9 bases for J; bases not matched to a gene: 8. CDR3 in amino acids: CASSQESGSDDTQYF. The CDR3 DNA reads TGTGCCAGCAGCCAAGAGAGCGGGAGTGACGACACGCAGTATTTT.

J is TRBJ1-2 and V is TRBV6-2 or TRBV6-3; D call uncertain. V was shortened by 4 bases and J by 8 bases, with 11 bases between the two germline ends. CDR3 length: 12 amino acids. Germline V gene sequence: CDR1 MNHEY, CDR2 SVGEGT. CDR3 sequence reads: CASSSLGIGYTF. The CDR3 DNA follows: TGTGCCAGCAGTTCCCTCGGGATCGGCTACACCTTC.

This clone was detected a few times. Germline is not matched at one junction end, which may reflect a read error. CDR3 coding DNA: TGTGCCACCAGCGGAGACAGGGGCAGTGAAGCTTTCTTT. It translates to CATSGDRGSEAFF. The genes are TRBV15 and TRBJ1-1; 8 bases agree with TRBD1. CDR1 and CDR2 (germline): LNHNV, YYDKDF (reference sequence). CDR3 length: 13 residues.

This chain links TRBV6-5 with TRBJ1-1, with 9 nucleotides matching TRBD1. Trimming took 6 bases from V and 4 from J; bases not matched to a gene: 6. The CDR3 runs 14 residues. The germline gives CDR1 MNHEY, CDR2 SVGAGI. CDR3 amino acids: CASRGTGIGTEAFF. The CDR3 DNA sequence: TGTGCCAGCAGGGGGACAGGGATCGGCACTGAAGCTTTCTTT.

The CDR3 loop reads CASSLQGTDTQYF. CDR3 nucleotide sequence: TGTGCCAGCAGCCTACAGGGGACAGATACGCAGTATTTT. The J gene is TRBJ2-3, the V gene TRBV13; the match to TRBD1 covers 7 bases. Looked up from germline, CDR1 is PRHDT and CDR2 is FYEKMQ (reference sequence). This CDR3 contains 13 residues. V dropped 5 bases and J dropped 3; count of bases not matched to a gene: 2.

The rearrangement links TRBV2 to TRBJ2-7, with a tentative D call TRBD2 (6 bases). Between the trimmed V and J ends, which lost 10 bases and 2 bases, there was a span of 12 bases. Per germline, CDR1 SNHLY and CDR2 FYNNEI. The CDR3 spans 12 residues. CDR3 in amino acids: CATRDHTYEQYF. The CDR3, as DNA: TGTGCCACGCGGGATCACACCTACGAGCAGTACTTC.

The gene calls are TRBV19 and TRBJ1-1; D is undetermined. The length of the CDR3 is 14 residues. The germline V and J ends were trimmed by 1 base and 1 base, with 7 bases remaining between them. Germline V gene sequence: CDR1 LNHDA, CDR2 SQIVND (reference sequence). The CDR3 DNA is TGTGCCAGTAGTATAGCCACAAGGAACACTGAAGCTTTCTTT. Amino acid sequence: CASSIATRNTEAFF. Full variable domain (rest looked up from reference TRBV19 and TRBJ1-1): DGGITQSPKYLFRKEGQNVTLSCEQNLNHDAMYWYRQDPGQGLRLIYYSQIVNDFQKGDIAEGYSVSREKKESFPLTVTSAQKNPTAFYLCASSIATRNTEAFFGQGTRLTVV.

V gene TRBV19 combines with J gene TRBJ1-1, with TRBD1 matching 7 bases. Germline V gene data show CDR1 as LNHDA and CDR2 as SQIVND (reference sequence). The trim removed 4 bases at V and 3 bases at J, leaving 14 bases unmatched. The CDR3 contains 17 residues. The CDR3 DNA is TGTGCCAGTAGTAACCACGGGACAGAGGGGGCGGACACTGAAGCTTTCTTT. It yields the protein CASSNHGTEGADTEAFF.

V and J are TRBV5-1 and TRBJ2-6, with D possibly matching TRBD1 (5 bases). The germline V gene has CDR1 SGHRS and CDR2 YFSETQ. The CDR3 has 15 amino acids. Trimming left V 4 bases short and J 4 bases short, with 12 bases between. The CDR3 protein is CASSRTGAGANVLTF. CDR3 in DNA: TGCGCCAGCAGCCGTACAGGCGCCGGGGCCAACGTCCTGACTTTC.

V usage is TRBV2 and J usage is TRBJ1-6; TRBD1 agrees at 11 bases. The V segment lost 8 bases and the J segment 10 bases; nucleotides outside the gene matches: 7. The CDR3 sequence is 14 residues long. Looked up from germline, CDR1 is SNHLY and CDR2 is FYNNEI. CDR3 sequence: CASFRDRGGSPLHF. For the CDR3, the DNA is TGTGCCAGCTTCCGGGACAGGGGGGGATCACCCCTCCACTTT.